The rows below give T cell receptor beta chains drawn from one sample of a study of blood T cell repertoires in COVID-19. TCRdb's table, derived via immunoSEQ multiplex PCR, lists solely in-frame clones and lacks some. The sample has 240,000 or so clones, 88% seen once; the top ten hold 0.9% to 1%. Sequences were obtained from peripheral blood. The receptors stem from a woman aged 40-49 years who had recovered from COVID-19. Both conserved end residues are part of each CDR3. Each record gives: J gene, V gene, D gene, clone size, CDR3 DNA, CDR3 protein. A D gene is named only where the DNA matches it firmly. Size values are once, few and many counts, or a class for expanded clones, and some rows have none.

>TRBJ1-2|TRBV7-2|.|.
TGTGCCACCCAGGGCCACTATGGCTACACCTTC
CATQGHYGYTF
>TRBJ1-2|TRBV5-1|TRBD1|.
TGCGCCAGCAGCTTGGGGTCAGGACAGGGCTATGGCTACACCTTC
CASSLGSGQGYGYTF
>TRBJ2-2|TRBV3-1/TRBV3-2|.|.
TGTGCCAGCAGCCAAGGGCGGGCCAGAGGGCCCGGGGAGCTGTTTTTT
CASSQGRARGPGELFF
>TRBJ2-6|TRBV5-8|.|once
TGTGCCCAGGCGGCCAACGTCCTGACTTTC
CAQAANVLTF
>TRBJ1-6|TRBV3-1/TRBV3-2|.|.
TGTGCCAGCAGCCAAGCGGGGGATAATTCACCCCTCCACTTT
CASSQAGDNSPLHF
>TRBJ1-5|TRBV24-1|.|.
TGTGCCACCAGTGGTGGGGGCTCGGGTCAGCCCCAGCATTTT
CATSGGGSGQPQHF
>TRBJ2-3|TRBV3-1/TRBV3-2|TRBD2|.
TGTGCCAGCACCCGGACTAGCGGGAAGGGAGATACGCAGTATTTT
CASTRTSGKGDTQYF
>TRBJ2-1|TRBV7-2|.|.
TGTGCCAGCAGCTTAGGTGGCGGGAAAGTGAGCCAGTTCTTC
CASSLGGGKVSQFF
>TRBJ2-7|TRBV27|TRBD2|.
TGTGCCAGCAGTTTGGCCGGGACTAGTCGGTACGAGCAGTACTTC
CASSLAGTSRYEQYF
>TRBJ2-7|TRBV21-1|.|.
TGTGCCAGCAGCGGGACACCCCAAGACTACGAGCAGTACTTC
CASSGTPQDYEQYF
>TRBJ2-1|TRBV6-1|TRBD2|.
TGTGCCAGCAGTGAAAGGGGCGGGAGGGCCGTCTACAATGAGCAGTTCTTC
CASSERGGRAVYNEQFF
>TRBJ2-2|TRBV27|.|.
TGTGCCAGCAGCGCATCCTCGAGGGTAACCGGGGAGCTGTTTTTT
CASSASSRVTGELFF
>TRBJ2-5|TRBV15|TRBD2|.
TGTGCCACCAGCACCCCGGGACTAGCGGGAGTAGAGACCCAGTACTTC
CATSTPGLAGVETQYF
>TRBJ2-7|TRBV5-1|TRBD2|.
TGCGCCAGCAGCTCCGGACTAGCGGGAGGTCCCACTTCCTACGAGCAGTACTTC
CASSSGLAGGPTSYEQYF
>TRBJ2-5|TRBV10-3|TRBD1|.
TGTGCCATCAGCCCTTCGGGGACAGGGGATGAGACCCAGTACTTC
CAISPSGTGDETQYF
>TRBJ1-6|TRBV5-1|TRBD1|.
TGCGCCAGCAGCCCAGGACAGGGTGCGGGTTCACCCCTCCACTTT
CASSPGQGAGSPLHF